This entry is about one T cell receptor (beta chain). Its antigen is not identified. These data belong to a study of cytomegalovirus exposure and HLA in healthy donors. The primer mix had 60 Vbeta and 13 Jbeta primers. TCRdb's copy holds only in-frame clones and misses some; the assay was immunoSEQ multiplex PCR. The sample records 160,000 or so clones, approximately 72% being singletons. Study observations and caveats: Reportedly, TCR beta sequences accurately predicted HLA-A and HLA-B alleles in most subjects. Reportedly, diagnosis of cytomegalovirus status by the classifier showed high specificity and sensitivity. There were some V segments, including TRBV6-2 and TRBV6-3, excluded as indistinguishable.

CDR1 is MNHEY and CDR2 is SMNVEV in the germline V gene (reference sequence). This CDR3 comprises 13 residues. Trimming left V 3 bases short and J 2 bases short, with 7 bases between. The source is a human donor in good health. The rearrangement uses TRBV27 and TRBJ2-5, with D unresolved. Source material: PBMCs. CDR3 DNA: TGTGCCAGCAGTTTGGGCAGGCAAGAGACCCAGTACTTC. It specifies CASSLGRQETQYF.